These T cell receptor beta chains were read from a single sample in a study of Ad26.COV2.S vaccination and SARS-CoV-2 variants. Libraries were prepared by immunoSEQ multiplex PCR; TCRdb keeps only in-frame clonotypes and omits some of them. The table has about 350,000 clones, 75% to 90% seen once. The specimen comprised peripheral blood, sampled in a trial of Ad26.COV2.S vaccine versus placebo. Source of these receptors: a person aged 18-65 years who received the Ad26.COV2.S COVID-19 vaccine or a placebo. The CDR3 runs from the conserved cysteine through the conserved F or W. A D gene is named only where the DNA matches it firmly. Clone size is stated in some rows and not others, as once, few, many or a class when expanded.

TGTGCCAGCACAAAAGGACAGGGCTACAATGAGCAGTTCTTC	CASTKGQGYNEQFF	TRBV25-1	NA	TRBJ2-1	TRBD1
TGTGCCAGCAGCGTAGTGGAGAGTGAGCAGTTCTTC	CASSVVESEQFF	TRBV9	NA	TRBJ2-1	NA
TGCGCCAGCAGCAACGAGGGACTCCCAGGCGGAGATACGCAGTATTTT	CASSNEGLPGGDTQYF	TRBV5-1	NA	TRBJ2-3	NA
TGTGCCAGCAGCGCCCGATTAGCGGGGAGGAACACCGGGGAGCTGTTTTTT	CASSARLAGRNTGELFF	TRBV9	once	TRBJ2-2	TRBD2
TGTGCCAGCAGTCCCTCCCCTTTTTCCTACGAGCAGTACTTC	CASSPSPFSYEQYF	TRBV28	NA	TRBJ2-7	NA
TGTGCCAGCAGTGAACCCGGGACAGTGAATCAGCCCCAGCATTTT	CASSEPGTVNQPQHF	TRBV6-1	NA	TRBJ1-5	TRBD1
TGCGCCAGCAGTGTAGGTAGCGGGAGATGGGCCGGGGAGCTGTTTTTT	CASSVGSGRWAGELFF	TRBV10-2	once	TRBJ2-2	TRBD2
TGCGCCAGCAGTGAGTCGGCAGGGGATCATGGAAACACCATATATTTT	CASSESAGDHGNTIYF	TRBV10-1	NA	TRBJ1-3	NA
TGTGCCAGCAGCCAATCGGCTAGCGGGAGCGGAGAGACCCAGTACTTC	CASSQSASGSGETQYF	TRBV4-2	NA	TRBJ2-5	TRBD2
TGTGCCAGCAGCTCGACAGGGGGCATAGATACGCAGTATTTT	CASSSTGGIDTQYF	TRBV7-2	NA	TRBJ2-3	TRBD1
TGTGCCAGCAGTCCCCAGCGGCGGGCAGGCTACACCTTC	CASSPQRRAGYTF	TRBV6-5	NA	TRBJ1-2	NA
TGTGCCAGCAGTAGGACAGGGGGCGTCTATGGCTACACCTTC	CASSRTGGVYGYTF	TRBV27	NA	TRBJ1-2	TRBD1
TGTGCCAGCAGTCCGACTTGGGGAGGGAGGCCCTCCTACGAGCAGTACTTC	CASSPTWGGRPSYEQYF	TRBV2	once	TRBJ2-7	TRBD2
TGTGCCAGCTCGCGGGGAAGCGAAGGCGGGGAGCTGTTTTTT	CASSRGSEGGELFF	TRBV18	NA	TRBJ2-2	NA
TGTGCCAGCAGACCGACGGGACCCTACGAGCAGTACTTC	CASRPTGPYEQYF	TRBV27	NA	TRBJ2-7	NA
TGCGCCAGTCTTAAGCCGGGGGGTTACGGGGCTTTCTTT	CASLKPGGYGAFF	TRBV4-3	NA	TRBJ1-1	NA
TGCGCCAGCAGCAAGGGGGCACTTGGCGGCAATGAGCAGTTCTTC	CASSKGALGGNEQFF	TRBV5-1	few	TRBJ2-1	TRBD1
TGTGCCACCAGTGACCGGACTAGCGGGAGCTCCTACAATGAGCAGTTCTTC	CATSDRTSGSSYNEQFF	TRBV24-1	NA	TRBJ2-1	TRBD2
TGCGCCAGCAGCTTGGTTCCGAACACTGAAGCTTTCTTT	CASSLVPNTEAFF	TRBV5-1	once	TRBJ1-1	NA
TGTGCCAGCAGTTTATTGAGTATCCGGGGAAATGGGGCCTACGAGCAGTACTTC	CASSLLSIRGNGAYEQYF	TRBV27	once	TRBJ2-7	NA
TGCAGCGTTGAAGTCGACAGTCACGGGTACGAGCAGTACTTC	CSVEVDSHGYEQYF	TRBV29-1	NA	TRBJ2-7	NA
TGTGCCAGCAAGGCCCAAACAGGTTCCTACGAGCAGTACTTC	CASKAQTGSYEQYF	TRBV27	NA	TRBJ2-7	NA
TGTGCCAGCACCCCCTCCATAGGACAGCCCCAGCATTTT	CASTPSIGQPQHF	TRBV12-3/TRBV12-4	NA	TRBJ1-5	NA
TGTGCCAGCAGAACGGAAGCTATTTACAATGAGCAGTTCTTC	CASRTEAIYNEQFF	TRBV2	NA	TRBJ2-1	NA
TGTGCCAGCAACCCACTAGCGGGAGGGGGTGAGCAGTACTTC	CASNPLAGGGEQYF	TRBV7-8	NA	TRBJ2-7	TRBD2
TGCGCCAGCAGCTTGGAACCGGGGAGCACTGAAGCTTTCTTT	CASSLEPGSTEAFF	TRBV5-1	NA	TRBJ1-1	NA
TGTGCCAGCAGTCGACAGGGCAATCAGCCCCAGCATTTT	CASSRQGNQPQHF	TRBV6-5	few	TRBJ1-5	NA
TGCAGTGCTTGTGACAGGGGCTATAATTCACCCCTCCACTTT	CSACDRGYNSPLHF	TRBV20-1	NA	TRBJ1-6	TRBD1
TGTGCCAGCTCGGTGACAGGGGGCGATCAGCCCCAGCATTTT	CASSVTGGDQPQHF	TRBV18	NA	TRBJ1-5	TRBD1
TGTGCCAGCAGTGGGGAGAGGGGAAATTCACCCCTCCACTTT	CASSGERGNSPLHF	TRBV2	once	TRBJ1-6	NA
TGTGCCAGCAGGAAGGGACAGGGGTTAGGGAATGAGCAGTTCTTC	CASRKGQGLGNEQFF	TRBV2	NA	TRBJ2-1	TRBD1
TGTGCCAGCACCCGGGACTCCAATCAGCCCCAGCATTTT	CASTRDSNQPQHF	TRBV6-5	NA	TRBJ1-5	NA
TGTGCCAGCAGACGGACAGGGGTCTATGGCTACACCTTC	CASRRTGVYGYTF	TRBV12-3/TRBV12-4	NA	TRBJ1-2	TRBD1
TGTGCCAGCAGTCCCGTAGGGGCAACTGGGGCCAACGTCCTGACTTTC	CASSPVGATGANVLTF	TRBV6-6	NA	TRBJ2-6	NA
TGCGCCAGCAGGATTGGGACAGGGTTATCCTACGAGCAGTACTTC	CASRIGTGLSYEQYF	TRBV5-1	few	TRBJ2-7	TRBD1
TGTGCCAGCAGCTCCGGACAGGGGGAATATCAGCCCCAGCATTTT	CASSSGQGEYQPQHF	TRBV7-9	once	TRBJ1-5	TRBD1
TGCGCCAGCAGCCCTTTGACAGGGAGGGTAGAGACCCAGTACTTC	CASSPLTGRVETQYF	TRBV5-1	once	TRBJ2-5	NA
TGTGCCAGCAGTGATCGGACAGGGAGAAATGAGCAGTTCTTC	CASSDRTGRNEQFF	TRBV2	NA	TRBJ2-1	TRBD1
TGTGCCAGCAGCCAGGGTAATACGCAGTATTTT	CASSQGNTQYF	TRBV11-3	NA	TRBJ2-3	NA
TGTGCCAGCAGCTTAGTTAATGGAGCGGTGAATACGCAGTATTTT	CASSLVNGAVNTQYF	TRBV11-2	NA	TRBJ2-3	NA
TGTGCCAGCAGCCCTGACGGGGGCTGGGAGTATGGCTACACCTTC	CASSPDGGWEYGYTF	TRBV3-1/TRBV3-2	NA	TRBJ1-2	NA
TGTGCCAGCAGCGTAGCGGACAGCAATCAGCCCCAGCATTTT	CASSVADSNQPQHF	TRBV9	NA	TRBJ1-5	NA
TGTGCCAGCAGCTTATTCTCCCTGGGACAGGGTGATGAAAAACTGTTTTTT	CASSLFSLGQGDEKLFF	TRBV7-9	NA	TRBJ1-4	TRBD1
TGTGCCAGCAGCCACGCTCGGGGCCCCGGGGAGACCCAGTACTTC	CASSHARGPGETQYF	TRBV6-5	NA	TRBJ2-5	NA
TGTGCCAGCTCACCCAAGGACAGGGGAGGGACAGATACGCAGTATTTT	CASSPKDRGGTDTQYF	TRBV18	NA	TRBJ2-3	TRBD1
TGTGCCAGCAGTTACCTCGGCCCCACCTCCACATACCAGCAGTACTTC	CASSYLGPTSTYQQYF	TRBV6-5	NA	TRBJ2-7	NA
TGCAGTGCCAGTAGTGGGACGGAGTCGTACTTC	CSASSGTESYF	TRBV20-1	NA	TRBJ2-7	NA
TGTGCCAGTAGTAGGACAGACGGCTCCTACAATGAGCAGTTCTTC	CASSRTDGSYNEQFF	TRBV19	NA	TRBJ2-1	NA
TGTGCCAGTAGTATAGAGCTTATGAACACTGAAGCTTTCTTT	CASSIELMNTEAFF	TRBV19	NA	TRBJ1-1	NA
TGCAGCGGCCACGGGAGCTATGGCTACACCTTC	CSGHGSYGYTF	TRBV29-1	NA	TRBJ1-2	NA
TGCGCCAGCAGCTTGGCCGGGACAGGGGGCGAAAAACTGTTTTTT	CASSLAGTGGEKLFF	TRBV5-1	NA	TRBJ1-4	TRBD1
TGTGCCAGCAGGACAACAGGGGAGGCTGGCTACACCTTC	CASRTTGEAGYTF	TRBV2	NA	TRBJ1-2	TRBD1
TGTGCCAGCAGCTTCGGGACAGCCTACGAGCAGTACTTC	CASSFGTAYEQYF	TRBV5-4	few	TRBJ2-7	TRBD1
TGTGCCAGCAACCCCGGGGGGGCCAACGTCCTGACTTTC	CASNPGGANVLTF	TRBV5-4	NA	TRBJ2-6	NA